The clone carrying this T cell receptor beta chain was seen only once. Its antigen is not known. The CDR3 has 16 amino acids. The germline V and J ends were trimmed by 3 bases and 0 bases, with 12 bases remaining between them. CDR1 is MNHEY, CDR2 SMNVEV, per germline (reference sequence). The sample is drawn from a study of T-cell reconstitution after alpha-beta-depleted transplantation in children. General study findings and limits: Reportedly, only several hundred clones from non-depleted graft cells drove alpha-beta T-cell counts at about two months.

TCRbeta library preparation incorporated unique molecular identifiers. TCRdb analysed the PCR reads with MiXCR anew, one entry per CDR3 protein. The sample has about 580,000 distinct CDR3 sequences, approximately 30% seen once. The chain combines TRBV27 with TRBJ2-1, with D unclear. This clonotype was obtained from a boy under two years old with Wiskott-Aldrich syndrome, due to receive a stem cell transplant. The material was PBMCs, obtained before TCRalphabeta/CD19-depleted stem cell transplant. CDR3 region: CASSFRLMSSYNEQFF. The CDR3 DNA sequence: TGTGCCAGCAGTTTCCGGCTCATGAGCTCCTACAATGAGCAGTTCTTC.